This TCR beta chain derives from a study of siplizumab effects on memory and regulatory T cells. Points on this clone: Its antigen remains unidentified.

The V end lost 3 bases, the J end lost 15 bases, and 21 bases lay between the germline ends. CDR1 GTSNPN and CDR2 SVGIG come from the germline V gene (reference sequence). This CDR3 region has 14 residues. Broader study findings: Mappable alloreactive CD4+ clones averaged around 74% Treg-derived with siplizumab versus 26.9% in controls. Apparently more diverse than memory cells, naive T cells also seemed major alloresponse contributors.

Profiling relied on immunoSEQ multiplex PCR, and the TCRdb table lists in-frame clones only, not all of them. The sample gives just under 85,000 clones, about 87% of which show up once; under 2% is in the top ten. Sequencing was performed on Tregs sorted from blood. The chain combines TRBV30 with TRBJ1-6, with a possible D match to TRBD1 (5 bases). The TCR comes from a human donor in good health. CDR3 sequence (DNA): TGTGCCTGGAGGGCCAGTGGGGCTATCAGGGTCCTCCACTTT. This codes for CAWRASGAIRVLHF.